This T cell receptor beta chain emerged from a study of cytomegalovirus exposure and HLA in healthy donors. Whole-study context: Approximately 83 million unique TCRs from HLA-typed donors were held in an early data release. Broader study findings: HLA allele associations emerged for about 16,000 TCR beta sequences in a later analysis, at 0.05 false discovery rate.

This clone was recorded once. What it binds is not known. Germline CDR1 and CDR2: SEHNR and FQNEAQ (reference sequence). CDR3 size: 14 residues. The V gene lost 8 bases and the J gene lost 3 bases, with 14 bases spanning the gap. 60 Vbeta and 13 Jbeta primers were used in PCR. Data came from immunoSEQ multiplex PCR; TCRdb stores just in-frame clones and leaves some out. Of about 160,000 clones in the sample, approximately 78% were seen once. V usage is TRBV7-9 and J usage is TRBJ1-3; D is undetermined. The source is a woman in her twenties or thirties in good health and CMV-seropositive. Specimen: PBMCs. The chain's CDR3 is CASSAVQLGNTIYF. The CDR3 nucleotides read TGTGCCAGCTCTGCCGTACAGCTTGGAAACACCATATATTTT.